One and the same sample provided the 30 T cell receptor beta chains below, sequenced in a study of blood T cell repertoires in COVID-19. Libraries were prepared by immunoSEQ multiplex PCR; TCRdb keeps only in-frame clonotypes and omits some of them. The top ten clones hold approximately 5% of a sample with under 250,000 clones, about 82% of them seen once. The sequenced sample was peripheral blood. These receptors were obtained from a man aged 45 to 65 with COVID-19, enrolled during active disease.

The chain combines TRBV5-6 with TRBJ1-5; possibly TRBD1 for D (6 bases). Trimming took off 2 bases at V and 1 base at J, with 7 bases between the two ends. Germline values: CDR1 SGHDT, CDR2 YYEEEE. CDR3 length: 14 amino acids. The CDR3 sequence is CASSFQGSNQPQHF. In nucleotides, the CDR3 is TGTGCCAGCAGCTTTCAGGGGAGCAATCAGCCCCAGCATTTT. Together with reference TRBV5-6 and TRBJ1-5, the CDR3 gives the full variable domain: DAGVTQSPTHLIKTRGQQVTLRCSPKSGHDTVSWYQQALGQGPQFIFQYYEEEERQRGNFPDRFSGHQFPNYSSELNVNALLLGDSALYLCASSFQGSNQPQHFGDGTRLSIL.

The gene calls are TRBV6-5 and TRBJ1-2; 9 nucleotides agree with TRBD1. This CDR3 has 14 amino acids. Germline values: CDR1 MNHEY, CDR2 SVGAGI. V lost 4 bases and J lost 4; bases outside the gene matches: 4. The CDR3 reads CASSSGTGIYGYTF. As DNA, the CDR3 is TGTGCCAGCAGTTCCGGGACAGGGATCTATGGCTACACCTTC.

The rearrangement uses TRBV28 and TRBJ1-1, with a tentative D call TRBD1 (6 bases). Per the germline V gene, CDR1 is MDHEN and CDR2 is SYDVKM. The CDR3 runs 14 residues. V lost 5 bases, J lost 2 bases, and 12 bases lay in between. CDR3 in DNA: TGTGCCAGCAGTGAAACAGGGATAAACACTGAAGCTTTCTTT. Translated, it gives CASSETGINTEAFF.

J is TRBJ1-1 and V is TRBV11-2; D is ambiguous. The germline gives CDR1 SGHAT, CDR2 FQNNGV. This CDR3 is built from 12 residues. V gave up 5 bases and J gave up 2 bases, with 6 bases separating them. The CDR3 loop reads CASSHQNTEAFF. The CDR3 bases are TGTGCCAGCAGCCATCAAAACACTGAAGCTTTCTTT.

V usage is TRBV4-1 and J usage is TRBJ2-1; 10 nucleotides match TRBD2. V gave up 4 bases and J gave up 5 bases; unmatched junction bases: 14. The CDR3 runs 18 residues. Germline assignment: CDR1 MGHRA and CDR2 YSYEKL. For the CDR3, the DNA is TGCGCCAGCAGCCCCTTTCCCCCGGGACTAGCGAGCAACAATGAGCAGTTCTTC. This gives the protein CASSPFPPGLASNNEQFF.

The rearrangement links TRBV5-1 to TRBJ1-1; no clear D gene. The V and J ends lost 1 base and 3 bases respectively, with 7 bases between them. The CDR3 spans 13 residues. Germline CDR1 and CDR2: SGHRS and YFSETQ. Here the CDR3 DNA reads TGCGCCAGCAGCTTGCCTAGTTACACTGAAGCTTTCTTT. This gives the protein CASSLPSYTEAFF.

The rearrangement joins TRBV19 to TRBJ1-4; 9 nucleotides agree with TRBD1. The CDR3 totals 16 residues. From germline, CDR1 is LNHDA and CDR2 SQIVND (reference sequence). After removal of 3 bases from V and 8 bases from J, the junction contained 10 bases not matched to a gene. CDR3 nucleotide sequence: TGTGCCAGTAGTATGTTAGTTGGGACAGGGTCAGAAAAACTGTTTTTT. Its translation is CASSMLVGTGSEKLFF.

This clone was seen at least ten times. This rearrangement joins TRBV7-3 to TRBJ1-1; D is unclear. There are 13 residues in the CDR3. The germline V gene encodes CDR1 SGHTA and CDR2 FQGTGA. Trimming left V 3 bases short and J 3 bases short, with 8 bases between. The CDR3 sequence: CASSFGRYTEAFF. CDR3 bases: TGTGCCAGCAGCTTTGGCAGGTACACTGAAGCTTTCTTT. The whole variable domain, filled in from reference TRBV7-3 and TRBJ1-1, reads GAGVSQTPSNKVTEKGKYVELRCDPISGHTALYWYRQSLGQGPEFLIYFQGTGAADDSGLPNDRFFAVRPEGSVSTLKIQRTERGDSAVYLCASSFGRYTEAFFGQGTRLTVV.

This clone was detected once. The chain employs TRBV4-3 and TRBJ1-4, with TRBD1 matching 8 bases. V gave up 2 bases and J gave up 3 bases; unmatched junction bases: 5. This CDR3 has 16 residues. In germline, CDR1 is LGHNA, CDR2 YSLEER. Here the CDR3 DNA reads TGCGCCAGCAGCCAAAATCCGGGACAGGCTAATGAAAAACTGTTTTTT. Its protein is CASSQNPGQANEKLFF.

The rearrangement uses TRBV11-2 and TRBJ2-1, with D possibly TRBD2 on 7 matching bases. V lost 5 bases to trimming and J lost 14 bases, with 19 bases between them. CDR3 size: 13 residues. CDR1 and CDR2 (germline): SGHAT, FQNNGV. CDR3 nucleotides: TGTGCCAGCAGCCCTCGGGGGGCGGGGTTGGAGTTCTTC. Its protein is CASSPRGAGLEFF. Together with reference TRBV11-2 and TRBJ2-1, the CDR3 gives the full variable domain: EAGVAQSPRYKIIEKRQSVAFWCNPISGHATLYWYQQILGQGPKLLIQFQNNGVVDDSQLPKDRFSAERLKGVDSTLKIQPAKLEDSAVYLCASSPRGAGLEFFGPGTRLTVL.

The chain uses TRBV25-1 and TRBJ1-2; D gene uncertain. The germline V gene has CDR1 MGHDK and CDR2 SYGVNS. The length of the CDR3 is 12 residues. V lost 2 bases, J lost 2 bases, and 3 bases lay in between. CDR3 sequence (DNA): TGTGCCAGCAGTGAACGGAACTATGGCTACACCTTC. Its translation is CASSERNYGYTF.

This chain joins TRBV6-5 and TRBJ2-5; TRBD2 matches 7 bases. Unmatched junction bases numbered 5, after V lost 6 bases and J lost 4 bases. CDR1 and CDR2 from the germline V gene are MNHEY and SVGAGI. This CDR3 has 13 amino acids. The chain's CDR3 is CASSTGTTETQYF. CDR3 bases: TGTGCCAGCAGCACCGGGACTACAGAGACCCAGTACTTC.

DNA for the CDR3: TGCGCCAGCAGTGATAATACAGGGCTCGAGCAGTACTTC. This translates into CASSDNTGLEQYF. The J gene is TRBJ2-7, the V gene TRBV10-1, with D maybe TRBD1 (6 bases). The CDR3 totals 13 residues. Germline V gives CDR1 WNHNN, CDR2 SYGVQD (reference sequence). V dropped 3 bases and J dropped 6 bases, with 12 bases sitting between them.

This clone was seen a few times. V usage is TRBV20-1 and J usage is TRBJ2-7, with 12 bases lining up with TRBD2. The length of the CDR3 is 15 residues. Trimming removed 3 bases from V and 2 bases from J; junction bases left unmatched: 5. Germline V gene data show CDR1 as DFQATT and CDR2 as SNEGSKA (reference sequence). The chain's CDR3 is CSASKLAGGAYEQYF. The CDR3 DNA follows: TGCAGTGCTAGTAAACTAGCGGGGGGTGCCTACGAGCAGTACTTC.

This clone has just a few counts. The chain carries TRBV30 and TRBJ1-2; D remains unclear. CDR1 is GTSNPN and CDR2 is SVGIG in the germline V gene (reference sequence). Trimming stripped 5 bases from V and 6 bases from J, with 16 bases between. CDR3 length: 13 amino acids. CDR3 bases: TGTGCCTGGTCATCAGAACGGAGTCATGGCTACACCTTC. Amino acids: CAWSSERSHGYTF.

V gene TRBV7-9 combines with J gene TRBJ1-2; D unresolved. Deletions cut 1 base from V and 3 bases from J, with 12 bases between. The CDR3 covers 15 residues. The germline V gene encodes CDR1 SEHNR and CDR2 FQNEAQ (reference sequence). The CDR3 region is CASSLESLADYGYTF. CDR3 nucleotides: TGTGCCAGCAGCTTAGAATCCTTGGCCGACTATGGCTACACCTTC.

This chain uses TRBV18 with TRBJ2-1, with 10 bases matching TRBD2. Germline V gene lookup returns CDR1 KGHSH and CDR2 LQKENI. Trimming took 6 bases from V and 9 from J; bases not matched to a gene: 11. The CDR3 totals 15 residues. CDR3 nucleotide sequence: TGTGCCAGCTCCCCCCCAGCGGGGGGGCCCGGTGAGCAGTTCTTC. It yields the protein CASSPPAGGPGEQFF.

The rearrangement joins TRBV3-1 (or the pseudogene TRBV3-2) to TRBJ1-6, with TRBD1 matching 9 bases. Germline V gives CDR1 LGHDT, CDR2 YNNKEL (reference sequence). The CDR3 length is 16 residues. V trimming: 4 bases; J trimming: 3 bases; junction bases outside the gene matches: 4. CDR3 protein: CASSLQGALYNSPLHF. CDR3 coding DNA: TGTGCCAGCAGCCTACAGGGGGCTCTCTATAATTCACCCCTCCACTTT.

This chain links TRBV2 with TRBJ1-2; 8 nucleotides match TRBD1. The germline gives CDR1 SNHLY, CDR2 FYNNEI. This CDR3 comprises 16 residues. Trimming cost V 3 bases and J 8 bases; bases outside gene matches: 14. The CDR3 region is CASSEDREGPEEGYTF. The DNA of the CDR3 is TGTGCCAGCAGTGAGGACAGGGAGGGTCCGGAAGAAGGCTACACCTTC. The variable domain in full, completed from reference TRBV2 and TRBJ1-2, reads EPEVTQTPSHQVTQMGQEVILRCVPISNHLYFYWYRQILGQKVEFLVSFYNNEISEKSEIFDDQFSVERPDGSNFTLKIRSTKLEDSAMYFCASSEDREGPEEGYTFGSGTRLTVV.

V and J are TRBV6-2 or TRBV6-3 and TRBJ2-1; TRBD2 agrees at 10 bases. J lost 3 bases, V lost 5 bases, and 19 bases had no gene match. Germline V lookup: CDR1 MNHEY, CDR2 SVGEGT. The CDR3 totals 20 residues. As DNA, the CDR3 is TGTGCCAGCAGTAGCGGGGGGGCAACGACCTTCATCTTTGGCTACAATGAGCAGTTCTTC. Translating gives CASSSGGATTFIFGYNEQFF.

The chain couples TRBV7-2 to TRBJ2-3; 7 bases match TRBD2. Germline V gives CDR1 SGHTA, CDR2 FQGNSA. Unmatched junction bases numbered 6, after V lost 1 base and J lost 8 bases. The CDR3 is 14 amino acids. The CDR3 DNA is TGTGCCAGCAGCTTAGGGGAGGGCCGAGGTACGCAGTATTTT. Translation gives CASSLGEGRGTQYF.

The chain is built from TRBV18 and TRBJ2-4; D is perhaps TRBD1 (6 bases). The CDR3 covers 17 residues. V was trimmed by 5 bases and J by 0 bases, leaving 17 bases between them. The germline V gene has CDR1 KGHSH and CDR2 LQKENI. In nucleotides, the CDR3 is TGTGCCAGCTCAAGCCCGACAGGTCCGATAGCCAAAAACATTCAGTACTTC. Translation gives CASSSPTGPIAKNIQYF.

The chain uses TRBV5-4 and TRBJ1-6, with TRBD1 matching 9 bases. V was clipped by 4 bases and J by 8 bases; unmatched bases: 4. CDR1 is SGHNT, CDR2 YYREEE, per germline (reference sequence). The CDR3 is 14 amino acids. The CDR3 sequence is CASSLGQGDSPLHF. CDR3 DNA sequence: TGTGCCAGCAGCCTGGGACAGGGTGATTCACCCCTCCACTTT. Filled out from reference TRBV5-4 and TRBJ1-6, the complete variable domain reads ETGVTQSPTHLIKTRGQQVTLRCSSQSGHNTVSWYQQALGQGPQFIFQYYREEENGRGNFPPRFSGLQFPNYSSELNVNALELDDSALYLCASSLGQGDSPLHFGNGTRLTVT.

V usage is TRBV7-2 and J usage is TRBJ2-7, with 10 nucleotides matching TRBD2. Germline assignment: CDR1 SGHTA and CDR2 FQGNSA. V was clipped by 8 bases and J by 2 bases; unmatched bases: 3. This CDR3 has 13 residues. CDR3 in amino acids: CASQRGGPYEQYF. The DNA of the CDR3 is TGTGCCAGCCAGCGGGGGGGTCCCTACGAGCAGTACTTC.

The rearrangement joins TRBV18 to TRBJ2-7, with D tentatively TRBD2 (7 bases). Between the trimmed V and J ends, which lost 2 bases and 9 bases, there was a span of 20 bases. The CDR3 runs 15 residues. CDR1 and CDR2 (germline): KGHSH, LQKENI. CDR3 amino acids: CASSPSGGHPIVQYF. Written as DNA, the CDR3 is TGTGCCAGCTCACCATCCGGGGGGCACCCTATTGTGCAGTACTTC.

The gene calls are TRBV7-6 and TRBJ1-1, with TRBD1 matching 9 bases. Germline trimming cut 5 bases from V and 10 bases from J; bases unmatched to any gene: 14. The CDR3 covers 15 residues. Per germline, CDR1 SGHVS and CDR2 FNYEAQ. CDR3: CASSPKTGQGQRAFF. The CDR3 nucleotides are TGTGCCAGCAGCCCGAAGACGGGACAGGGTCAAAGAGCTTTCTTT.

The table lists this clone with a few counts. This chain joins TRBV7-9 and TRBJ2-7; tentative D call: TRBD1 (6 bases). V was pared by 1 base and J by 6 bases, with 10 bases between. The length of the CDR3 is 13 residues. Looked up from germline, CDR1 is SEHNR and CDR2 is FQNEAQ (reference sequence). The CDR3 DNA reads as TGTGCCAGCAGCTTAGGAGGACAGAGCGAGCAGTACTTC. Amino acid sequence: CASSLGGQSEQYF.

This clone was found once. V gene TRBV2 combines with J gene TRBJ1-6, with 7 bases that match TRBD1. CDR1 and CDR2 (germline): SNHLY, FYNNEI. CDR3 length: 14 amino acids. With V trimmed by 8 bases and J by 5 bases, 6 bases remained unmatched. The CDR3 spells CASRRDRNNSPLHF. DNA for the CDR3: TGTGCCAGCCGTCGGGACAGAAATAATTCACCCCTCCACTTT.

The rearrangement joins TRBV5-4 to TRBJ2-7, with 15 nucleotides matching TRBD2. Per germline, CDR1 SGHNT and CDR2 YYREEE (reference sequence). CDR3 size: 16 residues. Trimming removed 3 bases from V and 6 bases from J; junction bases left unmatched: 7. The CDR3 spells CASSYGLAGGQGEQYF. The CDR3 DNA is TGTGCCAGCAGCTACGGACTAGCGGGGGGGCAGGGCGAGCAGTACTTC. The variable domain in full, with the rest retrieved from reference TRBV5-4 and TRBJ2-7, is ETGVTQSPTHLIKTRGQQVTLRCSSQSGHNTVSWYQQALGQGPQFIFQYYREEENGRGNFPPRFSGLQFPNYSSELNVNALELDDSALYLCASSYGLAGGQGEQYFGPGTRLTVT.

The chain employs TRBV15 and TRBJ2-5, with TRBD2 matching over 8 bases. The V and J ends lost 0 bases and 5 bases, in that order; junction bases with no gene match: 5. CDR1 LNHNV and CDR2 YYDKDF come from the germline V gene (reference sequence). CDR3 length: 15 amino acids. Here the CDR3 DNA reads TGTGCCACCAGCAGAGATCGGACTAGCTTCGAGACCCAGTACTTC. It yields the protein CATSRDRTSFETQYF.